A single sample is the source of the 3 T cell receptor beta chains below, sequenced in a study of T cells in localized non-small cell lung cancer (dated by TCRdb to the early 2020s). The method was the immunoSEQ multiplex PCR assay. Sourced from immuneACCESS, this table was stored by TCRdb with only in-frame sequences that have V and J called. A share of the clones is absent; for the studies checked, an unresolved V gene accounts for under half, and the remainder has no known explanation. The sample table lists roughly 35,000 clones, roughly 87% of them with a count of one. The ten largest clones take up less than 9.5% of the sample. Sequenced here: peripheral blood, sampled before any cancer treatment. The receptor source for this set is a woman aged 35 to 70 with stage I lung adenocarcinoma.

The gene calls are TRBV7-7 and TRBJ1-3; D unclear. Looked up from germline, CDR1 is SSHAT and CDR2 is FNYEAQ (reference sequence). V was trimmed by 2 bases and J by 9 bases, leaving 11 bases between them. This CDR3 comprises 13 residues. DNA of the CDR3: TGTGCCAGCAGCTTATCGAAGTCGGGCACCATATATTTT. Translating it yields CASSLSKSGTIYF.

The V and J genes are TRBV7-2 and TRBJ1-1; tentatively, D is TRBD1 (5 bases). The CDR3 has 14 residues. With 0 bases removed from V and 11 bases from J, the gap between germline ends came to 16 bases. CDR1 and CDR2 (germline): SGHTA, FQGNSA. The CDR3: CASSLAGGQGGAFF. The CDR3 DNA is TGTGCCAGCAGCTTAGCAGGAGGGCAGGGAGGGGCTTTCTTT.

This chain joins TRBV5-3 and TRBJ1-4; a weak D match, TRBD1 (5 bases). TRBV5-3 is an ORF, with its function uncertain. The CDR3 runs to 16 residues. V was clipped by 0 bases and J by 7 bases, with 16 bases between them. CDR3 bases: TGTGCCAGAAGCTTGGGGTCCAGGGAGTGGGCTGAAAAACTGTTTTTT. Its translation is CARSLGSREWAEKLFF.